This T cell receptor beta chain was recorded in a study of control samples from healthy donors and cancer patients. Some clones are missing from TCRdb's copy, which holds only in-frame ones; the method was immunoSEQ multiplex PCR. The sample yields roughly 76,000 clones, 94% seen once. V was clipped by 5 bases and J by 8 bases; unmatched bases: 6. In germline, CDR1 is LNHDA, CDR2 SQIVND (reference sequence). The CDR3 extends over 14 amino acids. The sequenced sample was blood. This receptor was identified in a woman aged 35 to 49 in good health. The chain recombines TRBV19 with TRBJ2-1; 10 bases agree with TRBD2. The CDR3 DNA follows: TGTGCCAGTAGTCCGTTCCTAGCGGGAGATGAGCAGTTCTTC. As protein: CASSPFLAGDEQFF.